Following are 5 T cell receptor beta chains from one sample sequenced in a study of blood T cell repertoires in COVID-19. Repertoires were generated with immunoSEQ multiplex PCR, while TCRdb's copy carries only in-frame clones and drops some. The data show under 350,000 clones, 80% to 90% seen once. The sample comprised peripheral blood. These receptors were taken from a man aged 35-49 years with acute or convalescent COVID-19.

The chain links TRBV7-9 to TRBJ2-2; a possible D gene is TRBD2 (5 bases). V was cut by 0 bases and J by 4 bases, with 21 bases left in between. CDR1 SEHNR and CDR2 FQNEAQ come from the germline V gene (reference sequence). CDR3 size: 19 residues. The CDR3: CASSLAALEAVRSTGELFF. In nucleotides, the CDR3 is TGTGCCAGCAGCTTAGCGGCCCTGGAGGCTGTACGATCCACCGGGGAGCTGTTTTTT.

The chain combines TRBV24-1 with TRBJ2-1; D is undetermined. Germline V CDR1 and CDR2: KGHDR, SFDVKD. The CDR3 has 15 amino acids. Trimming removed 3 bases at V and 4 bases at J, with 12 bases between. CDR3: CATSDPGSLYNEQFF. Written as DNA, the CDR3 is TGTGCCACCAGTGATCCAGGAAGCCTATACAATGAGCAGTTCTTC.

This clone was recorded once. The CDR3: CASSLALAGPNEKLFF. In nucleotides, the CDR3 is TGTGCCAGCAGCTTAGCGCTGGCAGGGCCTAATGAAAAACTGTTTTTT. The chain employs TRBV7-8 and TRBJ1-4; D perhaps matches TRBD1 (5 bases). Per the germline V gene, CDR1 is SGHVS and CDR2 is FQNEAQ. V lost 0 bases, J lost 3 bases, and 11 bases lay in between. There are 16 residues in the CDR3. The whole variable domain, filled in from reference TRBV7-8 and TRBJ1-4, reads GAGVSQSPRYKVAKRGQDVALRCDPISGHVSLFWYQQALGQGPEFLTYFQNEAQLDKSGLPSDRFFAERPEGSVSTLKIQRTQQEDSAVYLCASSLALAGPNEKLFFGSGTQLSVL.

V usage is TRBV6-2 or TRBV6-3 and J usage is TRBJ2-7; D is undetermined. V lost 6 bases, J lost 4 bases, and 7 bases lay in between. The CDR3 contains 11 residues. Germline-derived CDR1 and CDR2 are MNHEY and SVGEGT. In DNA form, the CDR3 reads TGTGCCAGCAGCCGTGAGTACGAGCAGTACTTC. Protein product: CASSREYEQYF.

The chain is built from TRBV4-2 and TRBJ2-2; no clear D gene. Germline V gene data show CDR1 as LGHNA and CDR2 as YNFKEQ. V dropped 1 base and J dropped 6 bases, with 15 bases sitting between them. The CDR3 totals 16 residues. DNA of the CDR3: TGTGCCAGCAGCCAAGTAGCTCCCGGAGAACCCGGGGAGCTGTTTTTT. This sequence encodes CASSQVAPGEPGELFF.